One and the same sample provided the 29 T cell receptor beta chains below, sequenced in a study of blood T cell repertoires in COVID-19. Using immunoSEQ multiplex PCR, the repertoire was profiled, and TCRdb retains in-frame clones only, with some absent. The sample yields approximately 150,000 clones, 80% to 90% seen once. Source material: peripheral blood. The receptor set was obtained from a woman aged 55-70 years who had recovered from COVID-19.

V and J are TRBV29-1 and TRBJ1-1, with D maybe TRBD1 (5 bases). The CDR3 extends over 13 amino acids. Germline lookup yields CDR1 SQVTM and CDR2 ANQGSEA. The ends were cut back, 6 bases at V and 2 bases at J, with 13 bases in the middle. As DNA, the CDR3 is TGCAGCGTCGCCCCCCGGACAAACACTGAAGCTTTCTTT. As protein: CSVAPRTNTEAFF.

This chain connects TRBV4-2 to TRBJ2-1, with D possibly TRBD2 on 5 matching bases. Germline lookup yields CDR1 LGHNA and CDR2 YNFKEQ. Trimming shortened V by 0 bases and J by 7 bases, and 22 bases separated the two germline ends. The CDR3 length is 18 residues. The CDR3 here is CASSQEGRSNLPGNEQFF. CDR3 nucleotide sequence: TGTGCCAGCAGCCAAGAGGGCAGGTCGAATCTCCCGGGGAATGAGCAGTTCTTC.

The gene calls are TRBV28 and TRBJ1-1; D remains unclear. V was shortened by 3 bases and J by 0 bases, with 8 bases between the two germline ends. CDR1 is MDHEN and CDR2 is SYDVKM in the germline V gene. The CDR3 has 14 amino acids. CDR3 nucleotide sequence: TGTGCCAGCAGTTTGGGGAGAGTGAACACTGAAGCTTTCTTT. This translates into CASSLGRVNTEAFF.

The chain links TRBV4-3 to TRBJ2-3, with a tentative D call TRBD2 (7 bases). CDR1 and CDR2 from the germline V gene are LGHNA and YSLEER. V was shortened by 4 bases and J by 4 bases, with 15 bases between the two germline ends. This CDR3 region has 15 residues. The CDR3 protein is CASSRGGGLADTQYF. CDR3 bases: TGCGCCAGCAGCCGGGGGGGCGGGCTGGCAGATACGCAGTATTTT.

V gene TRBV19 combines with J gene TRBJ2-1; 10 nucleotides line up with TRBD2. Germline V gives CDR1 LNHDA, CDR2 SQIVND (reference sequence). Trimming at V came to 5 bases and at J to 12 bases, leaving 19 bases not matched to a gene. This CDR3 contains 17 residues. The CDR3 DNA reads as TGTGCCAGTAGTGCGAATGGGAGGACTAGCGGCGGTCTTGGGCAGTTCTTC. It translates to CASSANGRTSGGLGQFF.

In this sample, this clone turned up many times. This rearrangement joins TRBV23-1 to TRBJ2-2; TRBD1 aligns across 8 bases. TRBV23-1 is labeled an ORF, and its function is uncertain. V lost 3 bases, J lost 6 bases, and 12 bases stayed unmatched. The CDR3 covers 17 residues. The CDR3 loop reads CASSHPGTGPGAGELFF. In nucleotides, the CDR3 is TGCGCCAGCAGTCACCCGGGGACAGGTCCAGGGGCCGGGGAGCTGTTTTTT.

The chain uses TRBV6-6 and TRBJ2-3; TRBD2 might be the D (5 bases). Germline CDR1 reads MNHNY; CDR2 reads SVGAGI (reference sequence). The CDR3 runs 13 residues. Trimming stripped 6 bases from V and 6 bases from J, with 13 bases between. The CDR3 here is CASSRNRGDTQYF. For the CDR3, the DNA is TGTGCCAGCAGCCGTAACCGAGGGGATACGCAGTATTTT.

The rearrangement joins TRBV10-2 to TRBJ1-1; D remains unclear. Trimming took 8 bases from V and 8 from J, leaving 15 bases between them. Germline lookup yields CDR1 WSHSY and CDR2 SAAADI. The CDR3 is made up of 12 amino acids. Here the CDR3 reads CASSGPMTEAFF. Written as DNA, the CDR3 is TGCGCCAGCTCCGGTCCAATGACAGAAGCTTTCTTT.

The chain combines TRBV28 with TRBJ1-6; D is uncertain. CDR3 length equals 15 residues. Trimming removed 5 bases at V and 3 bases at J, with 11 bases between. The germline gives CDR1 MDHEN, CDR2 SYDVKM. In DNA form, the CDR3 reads TGTGCCAGCAGTACACAGTCTAACTATAATTCACCCCTCCACTTT. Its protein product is CASSTQSNYNSPLHF.

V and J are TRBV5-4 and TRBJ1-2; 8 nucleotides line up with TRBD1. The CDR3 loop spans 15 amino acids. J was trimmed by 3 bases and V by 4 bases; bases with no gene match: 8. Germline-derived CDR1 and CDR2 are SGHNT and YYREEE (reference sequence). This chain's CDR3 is CASSLGTGFHYGYTF. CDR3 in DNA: TGTGCCAGCAGCCTAGGGACAGGTTTTCACTATGGCTACACCTTC.

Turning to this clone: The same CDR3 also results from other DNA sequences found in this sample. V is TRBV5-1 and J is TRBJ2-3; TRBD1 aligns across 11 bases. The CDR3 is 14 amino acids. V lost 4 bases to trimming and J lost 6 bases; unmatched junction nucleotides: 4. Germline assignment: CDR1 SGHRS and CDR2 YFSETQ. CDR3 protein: CASSTGQGADTQYF. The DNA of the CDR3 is TGCGCCAGCAGCACCGGACAGGGGGCTGATACGCAGTATTTT.

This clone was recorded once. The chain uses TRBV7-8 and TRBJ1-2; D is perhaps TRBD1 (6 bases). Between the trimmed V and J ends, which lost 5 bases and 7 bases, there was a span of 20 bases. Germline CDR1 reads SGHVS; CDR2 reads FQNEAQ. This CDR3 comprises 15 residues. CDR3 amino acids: CASSLGRGGGSGYTF. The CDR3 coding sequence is TGTGCCAGCAGCCTAGGACGGGGAGGGGGAAGTGGCTACACCTTC.

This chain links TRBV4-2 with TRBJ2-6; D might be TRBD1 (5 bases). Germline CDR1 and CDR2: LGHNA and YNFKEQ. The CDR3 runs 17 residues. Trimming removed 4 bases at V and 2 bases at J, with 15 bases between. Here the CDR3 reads CASSPSRQIAGANVLTF. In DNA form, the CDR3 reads TGTGCCAGCAGCCCAAGCCGACAGATCGCTGGGGCCAACGTCCTGACTTTC.

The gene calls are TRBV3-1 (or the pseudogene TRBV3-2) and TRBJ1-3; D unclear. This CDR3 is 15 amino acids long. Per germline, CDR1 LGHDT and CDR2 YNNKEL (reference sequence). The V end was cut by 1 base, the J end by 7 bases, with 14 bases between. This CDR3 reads CASSQGWSGPNTIYF. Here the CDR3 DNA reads TGTGCCAGCAGCCAAGGTTGGAGCGGGCCGAACACCATATATTTT.

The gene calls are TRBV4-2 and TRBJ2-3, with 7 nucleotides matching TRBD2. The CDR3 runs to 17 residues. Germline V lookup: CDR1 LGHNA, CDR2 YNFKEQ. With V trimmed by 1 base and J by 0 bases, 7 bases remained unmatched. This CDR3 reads CASSQAPGGGSTDTQYF. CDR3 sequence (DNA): TGTGCCAGCAGCCAAGCGCCGGGGGGAGGTAGCACAGATACGCAGTATTTT.

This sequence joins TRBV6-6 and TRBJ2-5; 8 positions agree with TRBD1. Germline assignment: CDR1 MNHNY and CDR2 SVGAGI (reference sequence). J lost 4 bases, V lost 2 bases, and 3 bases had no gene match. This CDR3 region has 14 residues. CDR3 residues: CASSYHDRGETQYF. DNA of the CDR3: TGTGCCAGCAGTTACCATGACAGGGGAGAGACCCAGTACTTC.

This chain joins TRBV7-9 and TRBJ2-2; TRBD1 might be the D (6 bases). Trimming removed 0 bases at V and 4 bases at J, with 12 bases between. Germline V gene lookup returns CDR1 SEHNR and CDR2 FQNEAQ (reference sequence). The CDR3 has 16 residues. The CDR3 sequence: CASSLALGATTGELFF. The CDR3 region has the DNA TGTGCCAGCAGCTTAGCGCTGGGGGCGACCACCGGGGAGCTGTTTTTT.

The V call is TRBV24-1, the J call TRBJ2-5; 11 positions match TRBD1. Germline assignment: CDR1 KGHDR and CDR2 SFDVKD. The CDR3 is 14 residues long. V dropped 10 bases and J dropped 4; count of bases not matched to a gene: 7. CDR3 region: CATAGQGDPETQYF. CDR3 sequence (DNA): TGTGCCACGGCGGGACAGGGGGATCCAGAGACCCAGTACTTC.

CDR3 sequence: CASSPNMGQGREQYF. The DNA for the CDR3 is TGTGCCAGCTCACCTAATATGGGACAGGGTCGCGAGCAGTACTTC. The chain carries TRBV18 and TRBJ2-7, with TRBD1 matching 9 bases. The J segment lost 6 bases and the V segment lost 3 bases, leaving 9 bases of the junction unmatched. There are 15 residues in the CDR3. The germline V gene has CDR1 KGHSH and CDR2 LQKENI. Full variable domain (outside the CDR3, taken from reference TRBV18 and TRBJ2-7): NAGVMQNPRHLVRRRGQEARLRCSPMKGHSHVYWYRQLPEEGLKFMVYLQKENIIDESGMPKERFSAEFPKEGPSILRIQQVVRGDSAAYFCASSPNMGQGREQYFGPGTRLTVT.

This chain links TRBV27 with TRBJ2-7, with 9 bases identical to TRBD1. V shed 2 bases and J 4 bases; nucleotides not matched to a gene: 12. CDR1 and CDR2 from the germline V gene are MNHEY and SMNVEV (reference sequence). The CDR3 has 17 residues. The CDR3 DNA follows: TGTGCCAGCAGTTTACGAGGACAGGGGTCTGGGGTTTACGAGCAGTACTTC. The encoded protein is CASSLRGQGSGVYEQYF.

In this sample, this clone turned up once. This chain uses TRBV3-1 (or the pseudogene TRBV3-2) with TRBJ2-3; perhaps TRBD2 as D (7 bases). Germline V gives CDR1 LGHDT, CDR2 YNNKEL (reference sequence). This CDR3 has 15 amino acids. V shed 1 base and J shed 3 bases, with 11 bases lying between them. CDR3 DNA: TGTGCCAGCAGCCAAGCGGGGGGCCCAACAGATACGCAGTATTTT. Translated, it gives CASSQAGGPTDTQYF.

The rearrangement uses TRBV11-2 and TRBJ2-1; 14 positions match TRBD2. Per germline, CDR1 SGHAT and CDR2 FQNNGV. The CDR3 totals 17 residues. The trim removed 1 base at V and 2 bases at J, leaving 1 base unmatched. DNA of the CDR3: TGTGCCAGCAGCTTAGGGACTAGCGGGGGGCCCTACAATGAGCAGTTCTTC. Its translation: CASSLGTSGGPYNEQFF.

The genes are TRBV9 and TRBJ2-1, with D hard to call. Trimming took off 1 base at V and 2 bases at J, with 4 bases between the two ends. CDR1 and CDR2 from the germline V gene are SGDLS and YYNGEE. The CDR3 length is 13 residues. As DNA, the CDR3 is TGTGCCAGCAGCGTATTAACCTACAATGAGCAGTTCTTC. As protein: CASSVLTYNEQFF. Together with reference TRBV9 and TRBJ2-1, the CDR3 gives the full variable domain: DSGVTQTPKHLITATGQRVTLRCSPRSGDLSVYWYQQSLDQGLQFLIQYYNGEERAKGNILERFSAQQFPDLHSELNLSSLELGDSALYFCASSVLTYNEQFFGPGTRLTVL.

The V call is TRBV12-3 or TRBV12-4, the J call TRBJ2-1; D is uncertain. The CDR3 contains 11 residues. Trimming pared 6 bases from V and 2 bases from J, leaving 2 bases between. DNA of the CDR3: TGTGCCAGCAGCACCTACAATGAGCAGTTCTTC. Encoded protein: CASSTYNEQFF.

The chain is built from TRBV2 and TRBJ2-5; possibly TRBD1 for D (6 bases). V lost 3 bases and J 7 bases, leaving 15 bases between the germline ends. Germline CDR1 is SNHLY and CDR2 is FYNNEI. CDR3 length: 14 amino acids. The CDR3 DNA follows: TGTGCCAGCAGTGATATACAGGGCTTTGGGACCCAGTACTTC. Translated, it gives CASSDIQGFGTQYF.

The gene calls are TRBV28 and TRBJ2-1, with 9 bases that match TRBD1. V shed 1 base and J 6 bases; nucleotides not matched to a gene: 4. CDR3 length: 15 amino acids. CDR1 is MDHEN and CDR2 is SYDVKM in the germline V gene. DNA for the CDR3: TGTGCCAGCAGTTTATTGAGACAGGGGGGCAATGAGCAGTTCTTC. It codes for CASSLLRQGGNEQFF.

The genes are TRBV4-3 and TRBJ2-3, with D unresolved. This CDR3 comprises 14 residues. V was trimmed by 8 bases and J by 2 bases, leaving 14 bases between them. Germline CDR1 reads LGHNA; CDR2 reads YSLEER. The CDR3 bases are TGCGCCAGCTCTAAAGGCCAGGCCACAGATACGCAGTATTTT. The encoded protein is CASSKGQATDTQYF.

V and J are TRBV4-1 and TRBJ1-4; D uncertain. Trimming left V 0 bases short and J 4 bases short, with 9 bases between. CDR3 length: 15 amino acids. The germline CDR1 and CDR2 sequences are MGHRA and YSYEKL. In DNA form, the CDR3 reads TGCGCCAGCAGCCAAGACTTAACAGTTAATGAAAAACTGTTTTTT. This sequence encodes CASSQDLTVNEKLFF.

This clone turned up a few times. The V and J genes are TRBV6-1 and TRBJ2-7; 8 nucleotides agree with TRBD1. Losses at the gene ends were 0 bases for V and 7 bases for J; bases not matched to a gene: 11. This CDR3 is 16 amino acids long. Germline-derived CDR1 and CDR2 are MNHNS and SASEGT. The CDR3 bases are TGTGCCAGCAGTGAAGCTTCCAGGGGGCGCGTGTTGGAGCAGTACTTC. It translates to CASSEASRGRVLEQYF.